The rows below give T cell receptor beta chains drawn from one sample of a study of identical twins' blood T cells. In TCRdb, the 5' RACE reads were re-called with MiXCR into one record per CDR3 protein. Among fewer than 450,000 distinct CDR3 sequences listed, under 30% were seen once. The sample comprised PBMCs. The receptors shown here come from a woman between 18 and 50 years old in good health. Both conserved end residues are trimmed from each CDR3. Fields, in order: V gene, J gene, CDR3 protein.

v_gene: TRBV9; j_gene: TRBJ2-1; CDR3aa: ASSVTQAGYNEQF
v_gene: TRBV11-2; j_gene: TRBJ2-1; CDR3aa: ASSVSLDWQF
v_gene: TRBV7-6; j_gene: TRBJ2-1; CDR3aa: SSSLANPTYNEQF
v_gene: TRBV23-1; j_gene: TRBJ2-2; CDR3aa: ASSHPSSEETSNTGELF
v_gene: TRBV6-5; j_gene: TRBJ2-3; CDR3aa: ASSLTSGRADTQY
v_gene: TRBV6-5; j_gene: TRBJ2-7; CDR3aa: ASSYSGQGTSYEQY
v_gene: TRBV19; j_gene: TRBJ2-3; CDR3aa: ASSIVTTDTQY
v_gene: TRBV12-3/TRBV12-4; j_gene: TRBJ2-1; CDR3aa: ASSPRVGNNEQF
v_gene: TRBV20-1; j_gene: TRBJ2-5; CDR3aa: SATRGETQY
v_gene: TRBV12-3/TRBV12-4; j_gene: TRBJ1-5; CDR3aa: ASRVQGASQPQH
v_gene: TRBV2; j_gene: TRBJ1-2; CDR3aa: ASSGTVAYGYT
v_gene: TRBV6-6; j_gene: TRBJ2-7; CDR3aa: ASSYRQYSYEQY
v_gene: TRBV14; j_gene: TRBJ1-2; CDR3aa: ASSPLMAGYGYT
v_gene: TRBV29-1; j_gene: TRBJ1-2; CDR3aa: SVRGLEYGYT
v_gene: TRBV29-1; j_gene: TRBJ2-5; CDR3aa: SVGGETQY
v_gene: TRBV6-1; j_gene: TRBJ1-1; CDR3aa: ASSEGNSPEAF
v_gene: TRBV10-3; j_gene: TRBJ1-6; CDR3aa: AISVEGSSPLH
v_gene: TRBV28; j_gene: TRBJ2-7; CDR3aa: ASSSQGKY
v_gene: TRBV4-2; j_gene: TRBJ1-5; CDR3aa: ASSQERDQPQH
v_gene: TRBV12-3/TRBV12-4; j_gene: TRBJ1-5; CDR3aa: ASSPTNQPQH
v_gene: TRBV19; j_gene: TRBJ1-1; CDR3aa: ASSANRAAF
v_gene: TRBV20-1; j_gene: TRBJ1-4; CDR3aa: SARVWDRGNEKLF
v_gene: TRBV29-1; j_gene: TRBJ1-1; CDR3aa: SVGWQGIEAF
v_gene: TRBV29-1; j_gene: TRBJ1-5; CDR3aa: SVDRDRGGRSNQPQH
v_gene: TRBV2; j_gene: TRBJ1-4; CDR3aa: ASKVDSGEKLF
v_gene: TRBV11-2; j_gene: TRBJ1-1; CDR3aa: ASSFELNTEAF
v_gene: TRBV7-9; j_gene: TRBJ2-1; CDR3aa: ASSLEGSQQF
v_gene: TRBV12-3/TRBV12-4; j_gene: TRBJ1-5; CDR3aa: ASRWGANNQPQH
v_gene: TRBV20-1; j_gene: TRBJ2-1; CDR3aa: SALRLAGAPDEQF
v_gene: TRBV7-9; j_gene: TRBJ2-1; CDR3aa: ASSRPQGYNEQF
v_gene: TRBV19; j_gene: TRBJ2-5; CDR3aa: ASRGPAETQY
v_gene: TRBV3-1; j_gene: TRBJ1-6; CDR3aa: ASSQGDRMVSPLH
v_gene: TRBV6-1; j_gene: TRBJ1-4; CDR3aa: ASIDLSAGLF
v_gene: TRBV20-1; j_gene: TRBJ2-4; CDR3aa: SARDHGRGGNIQY
v_gene: TRBV19; j_gene: TRBJ1-2; CDR3aa: ASRRDGGPNYGYT
v_gene: TRBV29-1; j_gene: TRBJ2-1; CDR3aa: SVETSSNEQF
v_gene: TRBV2; j_gene: TRBJ1-1; CDR3aa: ASKVRFMNTEAF
v_gene: TRBV14; j_gene: TRBJ2-7; CDR3aa: ASSLINRYEQY
v_gene: TRBV6-6; j_gene: TRBJ2-3; CDR3aa: AGSYSAGDTQY
v_gene: TRBV11-2; j_gene: TRBJ2-7; CDR3aa: ASSHNPGLNYEQC
v_gene: TRBV29-1; j_gene: TRBJ1-5; CDR3aa: SVLDRVSQPQH
v_gene: TRBV3-1; j_gene: TRBJ1-1; CDR3aa: ASSPGQGGDTEAF
v_gene: TRBV5-1; j_gene: TRBJ1-1; CDR3aa: ASSFIGGTEAF
v_gene: TRBV7-8; j_gene: TRBJ1-5; CDR3aa: ASSSARLGQPQH
v_gene: TRBV5-1; j_gene: TRBJ1-1; CDR3aa: ASRNREHTEAF
v_gene: TRBV9; j_gene: TRBJ1-2; CDR3aa: ASSRTANYGYT
v_gene: TRBV6-1; j_gene: TRBJ1-5; CDR3aa: ASSPTGGSGQPQH